These 15 T cell receptor beta chains share one sample of origin, sequenced in a study of human thymus T cells (dated by TCRdb to the early 2020s). Receptor amplification or capture employed the immunoSEQ multiplex PCR assay. The table was pulled from immuneACCESS by TCRdb, which kept in-frame rearrangements only. Such tables lose some clones; where checked, under half of the loss comes from unresolved V genes, and the rest has no known cause. The sample yields roughly 130,000 clones; 90% to 95% were counted once. The top ten clonotypes cover under 0.025% of the sample. Thymus tissue was collected as surgical resects that were removed during corrective cardiac surgery. The sequencing sample was made of thymus tissue. These receptors originate from a boy in the first two years of life with a congenital heart defect but otherwise immunologically healthy.

The genes are TRBV9 and TRBJ2-1, with TRBD1 identical over 11 bases. Looked up from germline, CDR1 is SGDLS and CDR2 is YYNGEE. This CDR3 region has 15 residues. With V trimmed by 3 bases and J by 9 bases, 8 bases remained unmatched. The CDR3 spells CASSAKGGTGGEQFF. The DNA for the CDR3 is TGTGCCAGCAGCGCGAAGGGAGGGACAGGGGGTGAGCAGTTCTTC. Full variable domain (missing parts from reference TRBV9 and TRBJ2-1): DSGVTQTPKHLITATGQRVTLRCSPRSGDLSVYWYQQSLDQGLQFLIQYYNGEERAKGNILERFSAQQFPDLHSELNLSSLELGDSALYFCASSAKGGTGGEQFFGPGTRLTVL.

The CDR3 DNA reads TGCGCCAGCAGCCAAGCCCCTCCCCGGGGGGCGAACACCGGGGAGCTGTTTTTT. It is translated as CASSQAPPRGANTGELFF. The chain carries TRBV4-3 and TRBJ2-2; 7 bases fit TRBD2. Germline values: CDR1 LGHNA, CDR2 YSLEER. The CDR3 length is 18 residues. V was clipped by 1 base and J by 0 bases; unmatched bases: 8.

V is TRBV10-2 and J is TRBJ2-5, with 14 bases lining up with TRBD2. This CDR3 is 17 amino acids long. Germline V gene data show CDR1 as WSHSY and CDR2 as SAAADI. The ends lost 2 bases at V and 4 bases at J; junction bases unmatched: 6. CDR3: CASSEKTSGGEGETQYF. The CDR3 DNA sequence: TGCGCCAGCAGTGAGAAGACTAGCGGGGGGGAGGGAGAGACCCAGTACTTC.

The chain employs TRBV7-2 and TRBJ2-3; D is ambiguous. V gave up 6 bases and J gave up 4 bases, with 11 bases separating them. Per the germline V gene, CDR1 is SGHTA and CDR2 is FQGNSA. This CDR3 spans 13 amino acids. CDR3 in DNA: TGTGCCAGCAGTGAGGCGTCCTCAGATACGCAGTATTTT. Protein product: CASSEASSDTQYF.

The genes are TRBV4-3 and TRBJ1-3; D is possibly TRBD1 (5 bases). CDR3 length: 19 amino acids. V was shortened by 3 bases and J by 2 bases, with 23 bases between the two germline ends. The germline CDR1 and CDR2 sequences are LGHNA and YSLEER. Here the CDR3 DNA reads TGCGCCAGCAGCCATACGTGGGAGATATCGGACAAACCTGGAAACACCATATATTTT. Translating gives CASSHTWEISDKPGNTIYF.

This chain uses TRBV11-3 with TRBJ2-6; D is tentatively TRBD1 or TRBD2 (5 bases each). The CDR3 runs 19 residues. In germline, CDR1 is SGHNT, CDR2 YENEEA. V was shortened by 6 bases and J by 1 base, with 22 bases between the two germline ends. The CDR3 loop is CASSPSHRRFLSGANVLTF. DNA for the CDR3: TGTGCCAGCAGTCCCAGCCACAGGAGGTTTCTTTCTGGGGCCAACGTCCTGACTTTC.

The V gene is TRBV10-3, the J gene TRBJ2-3; 7 bases are shared with TRBD1. The CDR3 totals 17 residues. V was pared by 0 bases and J by 3 bases, with 9 bases of the junction left unmatched. Per germline, CDR1 ENHRY and CDR2 SYGVKD. CDR3 amino acids: CAISESRQGKRTDTQYF. CDR3 DNA: TGTGCCATCAGTGAGTCGCGACAGGGTAAGAGAACAGATACGCAGTATTTT.

The rearrangement joins TRBV10-1 to TRBJ1-5, with D unclear. The CDR3 covers 12 residues. The germline V and J ends were trimmed by 3 bases and 13 bases, with 13 bases remaining between them. Germline loops: CDR1 WNHNN, CDR2 SYGVQD (reference sequence). DNA of the CDR3: TGCGCCAGCAGTGACGGGAAGTCAGGTCAGCATTTT. Translation: CASSDGKSGQHF.

CDR3 loop: CASSMVGPENYGYTF. CDR3 nucleotides: TGTGCCAGTAGTATGGTCGGGCCGGAAAACTATGGCTACACCTTC. The chain has TRBV19 and TRBJ1-2, with D unresolved. Germline CDR1 and CDR2: LNHDA and SQIVND (reference sequence). The CDR3 extends over 15 amino acids. V was cut by 3 bases and J by 2 bases, with 13 bases left in between.

The V and J genes are TRBV7-2 and TRBJ1-2; a possible D gene is TRBD1 (5 bases). Germline CDR1 reads SGHTA; CDR2 reads FQGNSA. The germline V and J ends were trimmed by 1 base and 4 bases, with 16 bases remaining between them. This CDR3 comprises 16 residues. CDR3 sequence (DNA): TGTGCCAGCAGCTTAGTAGGTGGGGCTAGTGGCTATGGCTACACCTTC. As protein: CASSLVGGASGYGYTF. Together with reference TRBV7-2 and TRBJ1-2, the CDR3 gives the full variable domain: GAGVSQSPSNKVTEKGKDVELRCDPISGHTALYWYRQSLGQGLEFLIYFQGNSAPDKSGLPSDRFSAERTGGSVSTLTIQRTQQEDSAVYLCASSLVGGASGYGYTFGSGTRLTVV.

The chain joins TRBV4-1 to TRBJ2-7, with D possibly TRBD2 on 6 matching bases. The germline V and J ends were trimmed by 1 base and 0 bases, with 16 bases remaining between them. The CDR3 length is 17 residues. CDR1 MGHRA and CDR2 YSYEKL come from the germline V gene. The CDR3 region has the DNA TGCGCCAGCAGCCAAGGGGGTCCTCCGGGGGTCTCCTACGAGCAGTACTTC. Amino acid sequence: CASSQGGPPGVSYEQYF.

The rearrangement links TRBV6-1 to TRBJ2-7; TRBD2 is a possible D gene (6 bases). The CDR3 spans 13 residues. V lost 3 bases and J 6 bases, leaving 12 bases between the germline ends. The germline V gene has CDR1 MNHNS and CDR2 SASEGT. CDR3 amino acids: CASSDWTKGEQYF. The CDR3 nucleotides are TGTGCCAGCAGTGATTGGACTAAAGGCGAGCAGTACTTC.

The chain combines TRBV4-1 with TRBJ2-7; D is perhaps TRBD2 (5 bases). Trimming shortened V by 3 bases and J by 6 bases, and 6 bases separated the two germline ends. The CDR3 contains 11 residues. Germline V CDR1 and CDR2: MGHRA, YSYEKL. CDR3 region: CASSQAGEQYF. DNA for the CDR3: TGCGCCAGCAGCCAGGCGGGCGAGCAGTACTTC.

The chain recombines TRBV2 with TRBJ2-7; D uncertain. The CDR3 consists of 14 residues. The V gene's germline CDR1 is SNHLY and CDR2 FYNNEI. The V end lost 1 base, the J end lost 2 bases, and 9 bases lay between the germline ends. In DNA form, the CDR3 reads TGTGCCAGCAGTGAAGGTACCCCCCCCTACGAGCAGTACTTC. Protein sequence: CASSEGTPPYEQYF.

V is TRBV9 and J is TRBJ2-7, with D possibly TRBD1 on 6 matching bases. Germline assignment: CDR1 SGDLS and CDR2 YYNGEE. This CDR3 has 15 amino acids. With 3 bases removed from V and 1 base from J, the gap between germline ends came to 14 bases. CDR3 amino acids: CASSADLGGSYEQYF. The CDR3 region has the DNA TGTGCCAGCAGCGCCGACCTAGGGGGTTCCTACGAGCAGTACTTC. Drawing the rest from reference TRBV9 and TRBJ2-7, the complete variable domain is DSGVTQTPKHLITATGQRVTLRCSPRSGDLSVYWYQQSLDQGLQFLIQYYNGEERAKGNILERFSAQQFPDLHSELNLSSLELGDSALYFCASSADLGGSYEQYFGPGTRLTVT.